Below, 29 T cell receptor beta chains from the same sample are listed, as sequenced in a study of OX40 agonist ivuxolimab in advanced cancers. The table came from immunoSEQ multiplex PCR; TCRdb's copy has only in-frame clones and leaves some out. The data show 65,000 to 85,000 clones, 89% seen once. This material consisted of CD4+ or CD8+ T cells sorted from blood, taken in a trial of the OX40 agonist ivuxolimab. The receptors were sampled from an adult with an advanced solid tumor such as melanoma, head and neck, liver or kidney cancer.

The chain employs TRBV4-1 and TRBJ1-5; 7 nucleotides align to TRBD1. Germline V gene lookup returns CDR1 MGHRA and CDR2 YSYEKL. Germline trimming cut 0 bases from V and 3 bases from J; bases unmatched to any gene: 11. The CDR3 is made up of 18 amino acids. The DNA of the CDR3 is TGCGCCAGCAGCCAAGAAGGGGGCCGCCAGTCCAACAATCAGCCCCAGCATTTT. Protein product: CASSQEGGRQSNNQPQHF.

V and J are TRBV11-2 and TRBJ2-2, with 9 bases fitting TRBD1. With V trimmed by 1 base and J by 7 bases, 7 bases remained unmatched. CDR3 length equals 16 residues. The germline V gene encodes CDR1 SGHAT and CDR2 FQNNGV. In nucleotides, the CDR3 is TGTGCCAGCAGCTTAGCGTCGGGGACAGGGATCGGGGAGCTGTTTTTT. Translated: CASSLASGTGIGELFF.

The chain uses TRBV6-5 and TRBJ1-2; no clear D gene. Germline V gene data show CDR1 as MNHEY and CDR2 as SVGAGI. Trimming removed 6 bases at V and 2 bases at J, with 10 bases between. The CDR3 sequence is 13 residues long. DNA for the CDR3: TGTGCCAGCAGCCCCTTAGGGAACTATGGCTACACCTTC. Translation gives CASSPLGNYGYTF.

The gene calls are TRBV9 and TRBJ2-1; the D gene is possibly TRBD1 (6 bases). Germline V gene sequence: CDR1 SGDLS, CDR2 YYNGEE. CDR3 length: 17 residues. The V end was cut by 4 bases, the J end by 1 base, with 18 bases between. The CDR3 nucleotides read TGTGCCAGCAGCCCCCGACCACTAGGGGGATCCTACAATGAGCAGTTCTTC. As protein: CASSPRPLGGSYNEQFF.

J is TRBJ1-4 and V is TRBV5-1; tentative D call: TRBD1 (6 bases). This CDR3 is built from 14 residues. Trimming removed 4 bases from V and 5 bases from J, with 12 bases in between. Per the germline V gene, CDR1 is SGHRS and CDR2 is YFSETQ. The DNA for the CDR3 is TGCGCCAGCAGCGTAACCGGGACAAATGAAAAACTGTTTTTT. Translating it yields CASSVTGTNEKLFF.

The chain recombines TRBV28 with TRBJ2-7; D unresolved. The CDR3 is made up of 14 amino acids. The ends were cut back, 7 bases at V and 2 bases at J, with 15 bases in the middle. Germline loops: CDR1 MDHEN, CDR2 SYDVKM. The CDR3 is CASTPWVSPYEQYF. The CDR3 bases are TGTGCCAGCACCCCTTGGGTTAGCCCCTACGAGCAGTACTTC.

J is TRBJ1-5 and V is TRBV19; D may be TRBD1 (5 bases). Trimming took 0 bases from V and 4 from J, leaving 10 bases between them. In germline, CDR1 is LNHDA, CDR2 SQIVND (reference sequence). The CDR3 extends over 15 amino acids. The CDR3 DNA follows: TGTGCCAGTAGTATAGATCCGGGGGGGAATCAGCCCCAGCATTTT. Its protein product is CASSIDPGGNQPQHF.

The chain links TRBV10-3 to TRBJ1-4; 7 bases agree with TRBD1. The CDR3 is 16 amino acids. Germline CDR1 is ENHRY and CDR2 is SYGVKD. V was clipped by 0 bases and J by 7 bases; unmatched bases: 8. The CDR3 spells CAISESKGALGEKLFF. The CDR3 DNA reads TGTGCCATCAGTGAGTCAAAGGGGGCGCTGGGTGAAAAACTGTTTTTT.

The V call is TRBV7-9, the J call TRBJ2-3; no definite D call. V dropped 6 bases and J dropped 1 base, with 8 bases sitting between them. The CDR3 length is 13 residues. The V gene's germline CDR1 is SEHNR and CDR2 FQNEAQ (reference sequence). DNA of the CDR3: TGTGCCAGCAGAACGGGCGGCACAGATACGCAGTATTTT. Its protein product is CASRTGGTDTQYF. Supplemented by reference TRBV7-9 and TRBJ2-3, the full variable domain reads DTGVSQNPRHKITKRGQNVTFRCDPISEHNRLYWYRQTLGQGPEFLTYFQNEAQLEKSRLLSDRFSAERPKGSFSTLEIQRTEQGDSAMYLCASRTGGTDTQYFGPGTRLTVL.

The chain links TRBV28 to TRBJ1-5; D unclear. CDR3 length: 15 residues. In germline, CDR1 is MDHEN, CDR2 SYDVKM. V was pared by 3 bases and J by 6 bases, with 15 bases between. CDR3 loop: CASSLPPWGSQPQHF. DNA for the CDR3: TGTGCCAGCAGTTTGCCCCCCTGGGGAAGTCAGCCCCAGCATTTT.

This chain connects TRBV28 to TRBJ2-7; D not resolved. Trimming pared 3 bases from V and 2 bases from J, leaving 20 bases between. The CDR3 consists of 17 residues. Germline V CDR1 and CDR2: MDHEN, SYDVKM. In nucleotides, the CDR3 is TGTGCCAGCAGTTTTTTCGGACGACGAGAGGTCACCTACGAGCAGTACTTC. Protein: CASSFFGRREVTYEQYF.

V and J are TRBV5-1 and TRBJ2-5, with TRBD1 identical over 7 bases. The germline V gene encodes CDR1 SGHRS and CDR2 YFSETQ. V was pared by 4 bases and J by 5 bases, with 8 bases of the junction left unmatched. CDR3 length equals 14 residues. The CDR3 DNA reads TGCGCCAGCAGCCAAGACAGGGTGGCCGAGACCCAGTACTTC. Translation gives CASSQDRVAETQYF. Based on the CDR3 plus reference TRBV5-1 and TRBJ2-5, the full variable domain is KAGVTQTPRYLIKTRGQQVTLSCSPISGHRSVSWYQQTPGQGLQFLFEYFSETQRNKGNFPGRFSGRQFSNSRSEMNVSTLELGDSALYLCASSQDRVAETQYFGPGTRLLVL.

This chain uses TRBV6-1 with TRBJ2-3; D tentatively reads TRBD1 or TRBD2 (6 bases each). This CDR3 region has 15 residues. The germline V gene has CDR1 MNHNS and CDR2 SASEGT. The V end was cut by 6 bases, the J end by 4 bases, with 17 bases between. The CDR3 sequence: CASSLTRGVADTQYF. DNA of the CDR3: TGTGCCAGCAGCCTCACTAGGGGGGTTGCAGATACGCAGTATTTT.

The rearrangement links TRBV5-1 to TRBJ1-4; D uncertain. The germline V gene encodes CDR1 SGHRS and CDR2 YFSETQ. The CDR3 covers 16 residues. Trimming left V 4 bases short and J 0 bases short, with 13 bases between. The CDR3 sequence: CASSLEALTTNEKLFF. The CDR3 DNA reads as TGCGCCAGCAGCCTGGAGGCGCTCACAACTAATGAAAAACTGTTTTTT.

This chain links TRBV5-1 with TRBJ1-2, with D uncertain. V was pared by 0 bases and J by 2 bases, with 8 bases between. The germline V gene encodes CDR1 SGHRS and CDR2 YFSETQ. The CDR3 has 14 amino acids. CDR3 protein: CASSLGYGNYGYTF. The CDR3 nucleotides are TGCGCCAGCAGCTTGGGATATGGCAACTATGGCTACACCTTC.

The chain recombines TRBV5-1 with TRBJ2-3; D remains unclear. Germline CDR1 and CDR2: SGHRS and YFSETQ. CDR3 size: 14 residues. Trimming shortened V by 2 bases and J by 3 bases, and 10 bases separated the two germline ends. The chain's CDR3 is CASSFFDGTDTQYF. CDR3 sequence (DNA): TGCGCCAGCAGCTTCTTCGATGGGACAGATACGCAGTATTTT.

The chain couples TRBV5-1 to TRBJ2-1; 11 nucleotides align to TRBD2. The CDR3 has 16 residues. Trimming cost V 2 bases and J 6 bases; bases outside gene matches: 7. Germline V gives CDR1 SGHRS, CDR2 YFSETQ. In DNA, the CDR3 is TGCGCCAGCAGCTTATTTAGCGGGGGGGCCCTCAATGAGCAGTTCTTC. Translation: CASSLFSGGALNEQFF. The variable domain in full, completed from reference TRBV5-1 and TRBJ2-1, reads KAGVTQTPRYLIKTRGQQVTLSCSPISGHRSVSWYQQTPGQGLQFLFEYFSETQRNKGNFPGRFSGRQFSNSRSEMNVSTLELGDSALYLCASSLFSGGALNEQFFGPGTRLTVL.

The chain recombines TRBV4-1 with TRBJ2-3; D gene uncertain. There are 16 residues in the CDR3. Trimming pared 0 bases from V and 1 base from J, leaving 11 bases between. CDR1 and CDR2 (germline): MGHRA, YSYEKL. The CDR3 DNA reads TGCGCCAGCAGCCAAGATTCCCCTCCCGGCACAGATACGCAGTATTTT. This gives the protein CASSQDSPPGTDTQYF.

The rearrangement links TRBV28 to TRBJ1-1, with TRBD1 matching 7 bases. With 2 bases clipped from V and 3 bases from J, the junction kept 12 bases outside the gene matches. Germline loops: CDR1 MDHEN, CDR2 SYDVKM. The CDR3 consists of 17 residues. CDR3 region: CASSLLGAGGVDTEAFF. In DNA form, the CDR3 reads TGTGCCAGCAGTTTACTGGGGGCAGGGGGTGTTGACACTGAAGCTTTCTTT.

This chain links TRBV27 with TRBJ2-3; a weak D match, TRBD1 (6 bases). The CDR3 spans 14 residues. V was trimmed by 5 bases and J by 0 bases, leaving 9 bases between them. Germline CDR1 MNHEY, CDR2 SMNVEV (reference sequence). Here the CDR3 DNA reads TGTGCCAGCAGTAACAGGGCAAGCACAGATACGCAGTATTTT. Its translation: CASSNRASTDTQYF.

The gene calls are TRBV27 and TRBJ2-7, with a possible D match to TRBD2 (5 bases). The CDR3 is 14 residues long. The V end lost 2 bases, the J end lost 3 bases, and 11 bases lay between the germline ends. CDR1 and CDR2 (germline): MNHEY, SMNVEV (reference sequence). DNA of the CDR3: TGTGCCAGCAGTTTACGTCTGGGGAGCTACGAGCAGTACTTC. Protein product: CASSLRLGSYEQYF.

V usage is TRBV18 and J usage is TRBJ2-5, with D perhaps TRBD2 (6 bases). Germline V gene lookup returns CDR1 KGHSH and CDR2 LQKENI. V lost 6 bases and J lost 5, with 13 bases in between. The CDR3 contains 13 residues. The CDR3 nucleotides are TGTGCCAGCTCCCCTAGACGGGGGGAGACCCAGTACTTC. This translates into CASSPRRGETQYF.

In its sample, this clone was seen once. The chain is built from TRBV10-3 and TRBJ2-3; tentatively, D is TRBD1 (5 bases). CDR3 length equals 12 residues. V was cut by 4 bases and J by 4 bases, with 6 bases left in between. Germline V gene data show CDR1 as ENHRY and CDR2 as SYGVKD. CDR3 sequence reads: CAISGGADTQYF. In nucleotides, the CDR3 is TGTGCCATCAGTGGGGGCGCAGATACGCAGTATTTT.

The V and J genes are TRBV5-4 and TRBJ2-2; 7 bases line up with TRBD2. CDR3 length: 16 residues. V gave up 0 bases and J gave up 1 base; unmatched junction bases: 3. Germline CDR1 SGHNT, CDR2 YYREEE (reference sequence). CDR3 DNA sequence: TGTGCCAGCAGCTTGGGTCTAGCGGTGAACACCGGGGAGCTGTTTTTT. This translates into CASSLGLAVNTGELFF.

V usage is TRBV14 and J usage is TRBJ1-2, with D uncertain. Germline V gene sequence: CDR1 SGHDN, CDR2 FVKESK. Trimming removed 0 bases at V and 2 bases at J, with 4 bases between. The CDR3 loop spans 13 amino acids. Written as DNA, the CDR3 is TGTGCCAGCAGCCAAGAAGTAAACTATGGCTACACCTTC. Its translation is CASSQEVNYGYTF. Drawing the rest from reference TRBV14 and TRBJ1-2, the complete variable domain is EAGVTQFPSHSVIEKGQTVTLRCDPISGHDNLYWYRRVMGKEIKFLLHFVKESKQDESGMPNNRFLAERTGGTYSTLKVQPAELEDSGVYFCASSQEVNYGYTFGSGTRLTVV.

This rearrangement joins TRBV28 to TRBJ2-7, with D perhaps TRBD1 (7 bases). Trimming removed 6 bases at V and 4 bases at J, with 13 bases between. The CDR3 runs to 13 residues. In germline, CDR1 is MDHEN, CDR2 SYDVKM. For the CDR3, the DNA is TGTGCCAGCAGGGAGGGGGCGCGGTACGAGCAGTACTTC. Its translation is CASREGARYEQYF.

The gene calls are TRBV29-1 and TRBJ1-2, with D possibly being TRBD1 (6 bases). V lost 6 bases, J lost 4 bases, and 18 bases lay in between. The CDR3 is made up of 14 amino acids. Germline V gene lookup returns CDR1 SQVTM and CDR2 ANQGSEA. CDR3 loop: CSVGVGGRGYGYTF. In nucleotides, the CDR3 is TGCAGCGTGGGGGTAGGGGGGCGCGGCTATGGCTACACCTTC.

The CDR3 is CASKVGQDTQYF. In DNA, the CDR3 is TGTGCCAGCAAGGTCGGGCAAGATACGCAGTATTTT. This rearrangement joins TRBV2 to TRBJ2-3; no definite D call. From germline, CDR1 is SNHLY and CDR2 FYNNEI. This CDR3 comprises 12 residues. Deletions cut 7 bases from V and 5 bases from J, with 10 bases between.

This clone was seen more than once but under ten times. The DNA for the CDR3 is TGTGCCACCAATCCCGGGACTAGCGGGAGGCCCGGGGAGCTGTTTTTT. The encoded protein is CATNPGTSGRPGELFF. The rearrangement uses TRBV2 and TRBJ2-2; TRBD2 aligns across 15 bases. The CDR3 is 16 amino acids. With V trimmed by 10 bases and J by 6 bases, 9 bases remained unmatched. CDR1 and CDR2 from the germline V gene are SNHLY and FYNNEI.